This entry describes one TCR beta chain. Its antigen is unknown. Profiling relied on immunoSEQ multiplex PCR, and the TCRdb table lists in-frame clones only, not all of them. This table has 25,000 to 30,000 clones, 83% appearing once. This entry belongs to a study of neoadjuvant nivolumab and ipilimumab in lung cancer. Study-level points and caveats: Only two of four nivolumab-treated tumors gained richness and clonality by surgery. Resected-tumor TCR richness correlated positively with pretherapy blood richness. TCR richness and clonality were higher in tumors than adjacent uninvolved lung. A small number of samples were TCR sequenced.

This sequence was found in an adult with non-small cell lung cancer. Material: tumor tissue, obtained after neoadjuvant nivolumab, alone or with ipilimumab, at or shortly before surgery.

Here the CDR3 DNA reads TGTGCCAGCAGCTTCGGGGGAGAAACTGAAGCTTTCTTT. It specifies CASSFGGETEAFF. This chain links TRBV7-9 with TRBJ1-1, with D perhaps matching TRBD1 (5 bases). The CDR3 length is 13 residues. V was clipped by 3 bases and J by 5 bases, with 10 bases between them. Per germline, CDR1 SEHNR and CDR2 FQNEAQ (reference sequence).